This paragraph reports one T cell receptor beta chain. Study processing details: The authors estimated nucleated cell counts from reference gene primer amplification. Libraries were prepared by immunoSEQ multiplex PCR; TCRdb keeps only in-frame clonotypes and omits some of them. D and trimming come from the DNA, and the V and J calls and clone size come from that table. This table holds hundreds of thousands of clones, 82% found once. This sample was taken from a study of blood T cell repertoires in COVID-19. About the research overall: Specimens from acute and convalescent COVID-19 originated in the United States, Italy and Spain. T cells, B-cell-depleted T cells, or PBMCs provided the cDNA or gDNA that served as material.

CDR3 length: 17 residues. The clonotype comes from a woman in her 70s with acute or convalescent COVID-19. The chain links TRBV21-1 to TRBJ2-7; the DNA was not compared with TRBD1, the D call given in the table. TRBV21-1 is described as a pseudogene. Material: peripheral blood. The CDR3 DNA sequence: TGTGCCAGCAGCAACATCCGCGAACAGGAGAGCTCCTACGAGCAGTACTTC. It codes for CASSNIREQESSYEQYF.